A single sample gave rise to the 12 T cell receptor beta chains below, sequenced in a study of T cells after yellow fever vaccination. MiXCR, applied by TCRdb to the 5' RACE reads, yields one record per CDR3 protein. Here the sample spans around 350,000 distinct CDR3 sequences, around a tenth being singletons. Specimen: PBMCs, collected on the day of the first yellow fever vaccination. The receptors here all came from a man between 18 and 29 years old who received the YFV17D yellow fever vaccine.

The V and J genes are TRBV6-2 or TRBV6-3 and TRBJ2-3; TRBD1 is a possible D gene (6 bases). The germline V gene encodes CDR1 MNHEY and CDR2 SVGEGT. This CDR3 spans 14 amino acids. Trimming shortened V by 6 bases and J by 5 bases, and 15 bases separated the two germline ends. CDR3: CASRFTGLGDTQYF. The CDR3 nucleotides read TGTGCCAGCAGATTTACAGGGTTAGGAGATACGCAGTATTTT.

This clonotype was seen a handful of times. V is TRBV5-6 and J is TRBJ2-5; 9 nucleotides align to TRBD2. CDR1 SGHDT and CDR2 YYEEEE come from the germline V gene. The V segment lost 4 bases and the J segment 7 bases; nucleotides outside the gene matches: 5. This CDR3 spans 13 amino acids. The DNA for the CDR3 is TGTGCCAGCAGCCTTGCGACTAGCGGGACCCAGTACTTC. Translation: CASSLATSGTQYF.

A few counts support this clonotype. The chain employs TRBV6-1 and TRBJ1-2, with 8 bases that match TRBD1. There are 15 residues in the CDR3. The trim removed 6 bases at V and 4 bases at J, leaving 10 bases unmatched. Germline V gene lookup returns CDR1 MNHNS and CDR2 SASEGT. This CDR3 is CASRSPGQGGYGYTF. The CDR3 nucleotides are TGTGCCAGCAGGAGTCCAGGACAGGGTGGCTATGGCTACACCTTC.

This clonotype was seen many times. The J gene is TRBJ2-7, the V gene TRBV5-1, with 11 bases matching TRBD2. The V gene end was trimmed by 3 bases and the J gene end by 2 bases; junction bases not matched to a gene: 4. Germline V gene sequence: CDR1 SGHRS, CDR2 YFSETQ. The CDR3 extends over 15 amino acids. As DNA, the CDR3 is TGCGCCAGCAGCTCCGGGACTAGCGGAGCCTACGAGCAGTACGTC. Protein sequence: CASSSGTSGAYEQYV.

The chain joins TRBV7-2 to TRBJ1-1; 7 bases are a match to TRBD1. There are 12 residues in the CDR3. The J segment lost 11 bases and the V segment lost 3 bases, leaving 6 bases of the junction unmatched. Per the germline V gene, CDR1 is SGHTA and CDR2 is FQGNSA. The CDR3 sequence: CASSFEGTDAFF. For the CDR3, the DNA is TGTGCCAGCAGCTTCGAGGGGACAGACGCTTTCTTT.

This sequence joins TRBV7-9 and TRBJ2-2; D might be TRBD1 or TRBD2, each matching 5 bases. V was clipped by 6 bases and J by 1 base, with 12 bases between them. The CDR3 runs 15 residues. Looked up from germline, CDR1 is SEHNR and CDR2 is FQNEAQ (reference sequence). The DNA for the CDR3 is TGTGCCAGCAGGAGGGACCTGGGGAACACCGGGGAGCTGTTTTTT. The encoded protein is CASRRDLGNTGELFF.

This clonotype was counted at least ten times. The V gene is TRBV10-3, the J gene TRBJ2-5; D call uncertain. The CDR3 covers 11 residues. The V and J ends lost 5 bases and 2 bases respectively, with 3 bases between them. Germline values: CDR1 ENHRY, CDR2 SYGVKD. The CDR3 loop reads CAISSQETQYF. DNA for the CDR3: TGTGCCATCAGTAGTCAAGAGACCCAGTACTTC.

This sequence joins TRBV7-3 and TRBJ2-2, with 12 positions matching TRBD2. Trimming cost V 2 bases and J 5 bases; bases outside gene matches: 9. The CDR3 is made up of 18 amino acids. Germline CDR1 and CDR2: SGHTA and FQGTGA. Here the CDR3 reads CASSLYPSGGAGTGELFF. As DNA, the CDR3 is TGTGCCAGCAGCTTATACCCTAGCGGGGGGGCCGGGACCGGGGAGCTGTTTTTT.

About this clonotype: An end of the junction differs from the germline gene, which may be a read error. The CDR3 spells CGSSESGYRGYTF. DNA of the CDR3: TGTGGCAGCAGTGAATCGGGGTATCGGGGCTACACCTTC. J is TRBJ1-2 and V is TRBV25-1; D is unclear. CDR1 is MGHDK, CDR2 SYGVNS, per germline. CDR3 length: 13 residues.

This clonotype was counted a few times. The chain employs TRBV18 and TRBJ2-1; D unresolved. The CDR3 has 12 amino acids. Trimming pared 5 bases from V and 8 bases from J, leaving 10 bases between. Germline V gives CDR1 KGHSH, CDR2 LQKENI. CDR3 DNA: TGTGCCAGCTCAGAATTGCGCGATGAGCAGTTCTTC. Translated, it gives CASSELRDEQFF.

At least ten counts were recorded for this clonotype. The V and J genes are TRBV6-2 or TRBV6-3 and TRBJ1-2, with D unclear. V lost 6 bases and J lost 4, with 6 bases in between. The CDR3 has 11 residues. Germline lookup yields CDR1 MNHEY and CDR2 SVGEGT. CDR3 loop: CASRTGYGYTF. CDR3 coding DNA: TGTGCCAGCAGGACCGGCTATGGCTACACCTTC.

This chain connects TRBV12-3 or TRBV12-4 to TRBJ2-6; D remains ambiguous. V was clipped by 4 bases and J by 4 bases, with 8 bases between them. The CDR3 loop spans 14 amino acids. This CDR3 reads CASSWVEGANVLTF. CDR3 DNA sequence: TGTGCCAGCAGTTGGGTGGAAGGGGCCAACGTCCTGACTTTC.